Described below is a single T cell receptor (beta chain) sequence and its context. The CDR3 runs to 14 residues. V lost 5 bases and J lost 6; bases outside the gene matches: 8. Germline lookup yields CDR1 SGHKS and CDR2 YYEKEE (reference sequence). Assay: immunoSEQ multiplex PCR; the TCRdb copy retains only in-frame clones and omits some. Of fewer than 250,000 clones detected, roughly nine tenths appear once; the ten largest clones hold 1% to 1.5%. These data originate in a study of blood T cell repertoires in COVID-19. The chain uses TRBV5-5 and TRBJ2-3; 8 nucleotides agree with TRBD1. Material: peripheral blood. The clonotype was recovered from a man in his thirties or forties with acute or convalescent COVID-19. CDR3 nucleotides: TGTGCCAGCAGTAGGACAGGGAACTCCGATACGCAGTATTTT. This encodes CASSRTGNSDTQYF.